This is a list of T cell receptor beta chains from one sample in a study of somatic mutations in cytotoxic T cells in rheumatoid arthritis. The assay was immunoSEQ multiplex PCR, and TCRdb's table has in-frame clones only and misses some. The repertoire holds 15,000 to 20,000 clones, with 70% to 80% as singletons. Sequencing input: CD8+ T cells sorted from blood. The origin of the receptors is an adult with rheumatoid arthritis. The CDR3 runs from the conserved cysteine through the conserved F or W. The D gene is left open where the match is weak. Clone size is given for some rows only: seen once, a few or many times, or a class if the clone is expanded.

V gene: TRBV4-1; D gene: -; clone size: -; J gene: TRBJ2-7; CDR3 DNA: TGCGCCAGCAGCCAAGAGCAGGGGCGAGTCTACGAGCAGTACTTC; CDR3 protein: CASSQEQGRVYEQYF
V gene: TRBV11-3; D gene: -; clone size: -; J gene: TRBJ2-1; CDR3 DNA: TGTGCCAGCAGCGCCGCCGGCCTCAACAATGAGCAGTTCTTC; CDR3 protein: CASSAAGLNNEQFF
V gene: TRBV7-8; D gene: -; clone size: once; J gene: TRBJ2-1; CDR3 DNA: TGTGCCAGCAGCTTAAGTATGTACAATGAGCAGTTCTTC; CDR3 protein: CASSLSMYNEQFF
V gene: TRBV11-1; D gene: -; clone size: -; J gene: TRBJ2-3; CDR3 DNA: TGTGCCAGCAGCTTATCGAGGGCCCTAGCTCGCACAGATACGCAGTATTTT; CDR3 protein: CASSLSRALARTDTQYF
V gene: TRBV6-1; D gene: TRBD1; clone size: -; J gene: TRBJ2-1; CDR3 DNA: TGTGCCAGCAGTGGACAGGGTCCTGAGCAGTTCTTC; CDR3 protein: CASSGQGPEQFF
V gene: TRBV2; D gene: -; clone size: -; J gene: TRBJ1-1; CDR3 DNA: TGTGCCAGCAGTGGCGGGGGAACCACTGAAGCTTTCTTT; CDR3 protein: CASSGGGTTEAFF
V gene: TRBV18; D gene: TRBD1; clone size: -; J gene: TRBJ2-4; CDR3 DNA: TGTGCCAGCTCACCGGTGCGAGGACAGGGGCCGGGGGCCAAAAACATTCAGTACTTC; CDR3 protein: CASSPVRGQGPGAKNIQYF
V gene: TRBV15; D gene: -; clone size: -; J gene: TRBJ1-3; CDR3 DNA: TGTGCCACCAGCAGAGATAGGGCGCGACCGAGCTCTGGAAACACCATATATTTT; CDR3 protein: CATSRDRARPSSGNTIYF
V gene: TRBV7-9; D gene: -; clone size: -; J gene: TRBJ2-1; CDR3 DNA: TGTGCCAGCAGCCATTATTCTATCTCCTACAATGAGCAGTTCTTC; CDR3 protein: CASSHYSISYNEQFF
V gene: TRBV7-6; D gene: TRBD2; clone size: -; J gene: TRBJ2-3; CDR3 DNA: TGTGCCAGCAGCTTAACGCCCGCACGACTAGCGGGGACAGATACGCAGTATTTT; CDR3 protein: CASSLTPARLAGTDTQYF
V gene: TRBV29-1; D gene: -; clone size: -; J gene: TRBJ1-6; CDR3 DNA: TGCAGCGTTCAATCGAACTCACCCCTCCACTTT; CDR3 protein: CSVQSNSPLHF
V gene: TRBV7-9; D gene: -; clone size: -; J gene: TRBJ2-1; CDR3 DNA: TGTGCCAGCAGATCCAGCCGGGACACCCCCTACAATGAGCAGTTCTTC; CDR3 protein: CASRSSRDTPYNEQFF
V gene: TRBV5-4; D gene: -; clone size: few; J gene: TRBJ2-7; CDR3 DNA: TGTGCCAGCAGCTTCGACAGCCAAGTGGGCTACGAGCAGTACTTC; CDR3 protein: CASSFDSQVGYEQYF
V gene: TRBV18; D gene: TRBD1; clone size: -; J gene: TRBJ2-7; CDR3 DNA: TGTGCCAGCTTGGGACAGGGACCCTTGGGATACGAGCAGTACTTC; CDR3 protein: CASLGQGPLGYEQYF
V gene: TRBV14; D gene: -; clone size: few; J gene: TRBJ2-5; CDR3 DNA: TGTGCCAGCAGCGAGGGAGAGACCCAGTACTTC; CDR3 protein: CASSEGETQYF
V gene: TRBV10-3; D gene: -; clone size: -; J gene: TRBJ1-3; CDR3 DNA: TGTGCCATCAGTGAGGAGAAGATGAGGTCTGGAAACACCATATATTTT; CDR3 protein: CAISEEKMRSGNTIYF